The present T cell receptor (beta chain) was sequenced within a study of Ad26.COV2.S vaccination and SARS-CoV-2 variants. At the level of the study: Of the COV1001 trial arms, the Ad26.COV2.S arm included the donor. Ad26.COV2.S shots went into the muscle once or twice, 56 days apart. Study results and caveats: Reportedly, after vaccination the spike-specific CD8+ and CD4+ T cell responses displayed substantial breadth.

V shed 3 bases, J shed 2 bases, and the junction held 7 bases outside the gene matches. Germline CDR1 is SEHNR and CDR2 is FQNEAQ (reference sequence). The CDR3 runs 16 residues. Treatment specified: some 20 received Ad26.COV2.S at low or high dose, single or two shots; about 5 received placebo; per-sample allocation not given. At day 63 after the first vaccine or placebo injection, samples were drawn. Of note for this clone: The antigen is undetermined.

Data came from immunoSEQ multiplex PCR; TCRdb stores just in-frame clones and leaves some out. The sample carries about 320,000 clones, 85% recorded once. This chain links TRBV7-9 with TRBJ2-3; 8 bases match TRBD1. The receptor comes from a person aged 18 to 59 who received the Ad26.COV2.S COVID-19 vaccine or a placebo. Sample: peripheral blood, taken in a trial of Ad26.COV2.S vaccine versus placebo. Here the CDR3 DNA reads TGTGCCAGCAGCTTTGTCGCAGGGGGCATCACAGATACGCAGTATTTT. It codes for CASSFVAGGITDTQYF. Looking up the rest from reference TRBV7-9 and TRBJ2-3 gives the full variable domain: DTGVSQNPRHKITKRGQNVTFRCDPISEHNRLYWYRQTLGQGPEFLTYFQNEAQLEKSRLLSDRFSAERPKGSFSTLEIQRTEQGDSAMYLCASSFVAGGITDTQYFGPGTRLTVL.